One sample yielded the 11 T cell receptor beta chains listed below, sequenced in a study of regulatory T cells in long-lasting Graves disease. Relying on iRepertoire HTBI primers and Arm-PCR of CDR3 regions, the team built TCR beta libraries. TCRdb re-analysed the multiplex PCR reads in MiXCR, keeping a single row per CDR3 protein. The table lists 400,000 to 500,000 distinct CDR3 sequences, 16% of them singletons. The time point denotes: newly diagnosed GD, antithyroid drugs for less than 3 months. Researchers made the TCR library from RNA that was extracted from PBMCs. This same sample was also taken into another study, of T cells in Graves' hyperthyroidism and ophthalmopathy.

The sequences come from peripheral blood mononuclear cells (PBMCs), collected at new diagnosis, from a patient treated with antithyroid drugs. The source of these receptors is a woman aged 30 to 39 with Graves disease.

The J gene is TRBJ1-4, the V gene TRBV6-2 or TRBV6-3; 9 bases map to TRBD1. J gave up 2 bases and V 2 bases, and 0 bases lay outside the gene matches. Germline-derived CDR1 and CDR2 are MNHEY and SVGEGT. The CDR3 contains 15 residues. CDR3 coding DNA: TGTGCCAGCAGTTACGGGACAGGGACTAATGAAAAACTGTTTTTT. It yields the protein CASSYGTGTNEKLFF.

There are many counts of this clonotype. This chain uses TRBV18 with TRBJ2-7; TRBD2 is a possible D gene (6 bases). Trimming took 8 bases from V and 2 from J, leaving 16 bases between them. Germline V gene lookup returns CDR1 KGHSH and CDR2 LQKENI. The CDR3 length is 14 residues. The CDR3, as DNA: TGTGCCAGCGCCCCCGGGACGGGAGCCTACGAGCAGTACTTC. Residues: CASAPGTGAYEQYF.

This clonotype occurred many times. The chain uses TRBV2 and TRBJ2-1; TRBD2 is a possible D gene (5 bases). Germline V gene lookup returns CDR1 SNHLY and CDR2 FYNNEI. This CDR3 contains 12 residues. The ends were cut back, 7 bases at V and 8 bases at J, with 12 bases in the middle. The CDR3: CASIGSSDEQFF. The DNA for the CDR3 is TGTGCCAGCATAGGGAGTAGCGATGAGCAGTTCTTC.

As concerns this clonotype: A read error may explain this, as a much larger clone is one base away. The chain combines TRBV28 with TRBJ2-7, with D perhaps TRBD1 or TRBD2 (6 bases each). The CDR3 consists of 12 residues. The V and J ends lost 6 bases and 6 bases respectively, with 12 bases between them. From germline, CDR1 is MDHEN and CDR2 SYDVKM. The CDR3 spells CASREGHCEQYF. The CDR3 bases are TGTGCCAGCAGGGAGGGACATTGCGAGCAGTACTTC.

The chain couples TRBV5-6 to TRBJ2-5; no clear D gene. Trimming took 4 bases from V and 6 from J, leaving 22 bases between them. The CDR3 has 16 residues. CDR1 is SGHDT and CDR2 is YYEEEE in the germline V gene. CDR3: CASSLAWVPGIQTQYF. CDR3 nucleotides: TGTGCCAGCAGCCTGGCTTGGGTTCCGGGTATACAGACCCAGTACTTC. Using reference TRBV5-6 and TRBJ2-5 for the parts outside the CDR3, the full variable domain is DAGVTQSPTHLIKTRGQQVTLRCSPKSGHDTVSWYQQALGQGPQFIFQYYEEEERQRGNFPDRFSGHQFPNYSSELNVNALLLGDSALYLCASSLAWVPGIQTQYFGPGTRLLVL.

This clonotype was counted many times. The V gene is TRBV5-1, the J gene TRBJ2-1; 11 bases map to TRBD2. Germline CDR1 is SGHRS and CDR2 is YFSETQ. This CDR3 is built from 18 residues. The J segment lost 4 bases and the V segment lost 4 bases, leaving 13 bases of the junction unmatched. The CDR3 DNA reads TGCGCCAGCAGCGGAACCGACCTGGGACTAGCGGTTTACAATGAGCAGTTCTTC. It codes for CASSGTDLGLAVYNEQFF.

The chain carries TRBV19 and TRBJ2-1; TRBD1 might be the D (6 bases). Germline V CDR1 and CDR2: LNHDA, SQIVND (reference sequence). Trimming cost V 0 bases and J 1 base, with 10 bases left between them. The CDR3 sequence is 16 residues long. The CDR3 DNA is TGTGCCAGTAGTATAGATATGGGGGCGTCCTACAATGAGCAGTTCTTC. This translates into CASSIDMGASYNEQFF.

This clonotype appeared a few times. This chain connects TRBV28 to TRBJ2-1; no reliable D call. The V end lost 6 bases, the J end lost 0 bases, and 15 bases lay between the germline ends. Germline loops: CDR1 MDHEN, CDR2 SYDVKM. CDR3 length equals 16 residues. The CDR3, as DNA: TGTGCCAGCAGAAAATCCCCCCTGAGCTCCTACAATGAGCAGTTCTTC. As protein: CASRKSPLSSYNEQFF.

This clonotype has a handful of counts. The chain couples TRBV19 to TRBJ2-2; D might be TRBD2 (6 bases). This CDR3 region has 15 residues. Germline V gene lookup returns CDR1 LNHDA and CDR2 SQIVND (reference sequence). V shed 7 bases and J shed 5 bases, with 17 bases lying between them. The CDR3 is CASKPGTGGTGELFF. Written as DNA, the CDR3 is TGTGCCAGTAAGCCCGGGACTGGTGGGACCGGGGAGCTGTTTTTT.

This clonotype was seen repeatedly, ten times or more. The chain employs TRBV7-9 and TRBJ2-7, with TRBD1 identical over 7 bases. Unmatched junction bases numbered 3, after V lost 4 bases and J lost 0 bases. The CDR3 is 14 residues long. Germline V gene sequence: CDR1 SEHNR, CDR2 FQNEAQ (reference sequence). The DNA for the CDR3 is TGTGCCAGCAGCTCCCGGGACAGCTCCTACGAGCAGTACTTC. It is translated as CASSSRDSSYEQYF.

This clonotype was observed many times. The chain recombines TRBV11-2 with TRBJ2-1, with unresolved D. This CDR3 comprises 16 residues. Germline V gene sequence: CDR1 SGHAT, CDR2 FQNNGV. V was clipped by 0 bases and J by 0 bases, with 9 bases between them. The CDR3 coding sequence is TGTGCCAGCAGCTTAGATCGGTCCAGCTCCTACAATGAGCAGTTCTTC. It codes for CASSLDRSSSYNEQFF.